This is a list of T cell receptor beta chains from one sample in a study of blood T cell repertoires in COVID-19. This table comes from immunoSEQ multiplex PCR, and its TCRdb copy is limited to in-frame clones, with some not included. Of under 55,000 clones listed, roughly nine tenths are singletons. The specimen was peripheral blood. All receptors derive from a human donor in a cohort sampled during active COVID-19. CDR3s include the opening cysteine and the closing phenylalanine or tryptophan. A D gene is named only where the DNA matches it firmly. Size values are once, few and many counts, or a class for expanded clones, and some rows have none.

D gene,J gene,V gene,clone size,CDR3 protein,CDR3 DNA
NA,TRBJ1-6,TRBV6-1,NA,CASSEMERQNSPLHF,TGTGCCAGCAGTGAAATGGAGCGTCAGAATTCACCCCTCCACTTT
NA,TRBJ2-1,TRBV6-5,NA,CASSRGQGREQFF,TGTGCCAGCAGTCGCGGGCAGGGGCGTGAGCAGTTCTTC
TRBD1,TRBJ2-2,TRBV11-2,NA,CASSLVARGRVTGELFF,TGTGCCAGCAGCTTAGTAGCCAGGGGGCGGGTTACCGGGGAGCTGTTTTTT
NA,TRBJ1-1,TRBV11-2,NA,CASSFRPVRNTEAFF,TGTGCCAGCAGCTTCCGTCCGGTCCGGAACACTGAAGCTTTCTTT
NA,TRBJ1-1,TRBV5-1,NA,CASSPFGRGNTEAFF,TGCGCCAGCAGTCCCTTTGGGAGGGGGAACACTGAAGCTTTCTTT
TRBD1,TRBJ1-2,TRBV5-6,NA,CASSPGGAYGYTF,TGTGCCAGCAGCCCAGGGGGAGCCTATGGCTACACCTTC
NA,TRBJ1-3,TRBV6-2/TRBV6-3,NA,CASSYEVFSGNTIYF,TGTGCCAGCAGTTACGAGGTTTTCTCTGGAAACACCATATATTTT
NA,TRBJ1-4,TRBV6-6,NA,CASRLGGGSGEKLFF,TGTGCCAGCAGACTCGGTGGGGGCTCGGGTGAAAAACTGTTTTTT
NA,TRBJ1-3,TRBV4-2,few,CASTSKVGTRGNTIYF,TGTGCCAGCACCTCTAAAGTGGGTACCAGGGGAAACACCATATATTTT
TRBD1,TRBJ2-1,TRBV18,NA,CASSPPGLGQGANEQFF,TGTGCCAGCTCACCTCCAGGGCTGGGACAGGGGGCCAATGAGCAGTTCTTC